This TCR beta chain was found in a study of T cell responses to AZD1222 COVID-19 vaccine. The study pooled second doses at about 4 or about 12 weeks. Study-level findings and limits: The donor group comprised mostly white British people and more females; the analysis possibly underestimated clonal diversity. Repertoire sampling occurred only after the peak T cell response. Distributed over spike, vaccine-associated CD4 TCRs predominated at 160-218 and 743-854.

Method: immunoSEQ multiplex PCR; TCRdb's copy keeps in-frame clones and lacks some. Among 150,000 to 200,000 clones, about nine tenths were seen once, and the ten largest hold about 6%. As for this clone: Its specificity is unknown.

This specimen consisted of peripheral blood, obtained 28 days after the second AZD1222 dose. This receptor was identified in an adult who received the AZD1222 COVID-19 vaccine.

The chain's CDR3 is CASSPPLSYEQYF. Here the CDR3 DNA reads TGTGCCAGCAGTCCCCCTTTAAGCTACGAGCAGTACTTC. V and J are TRBV6-2 or TRBV6-3 and TRBJ2-7; D is unclear. The V gene lost 5 bases and the J gene lost 3 bases, with 11 bases spanning the gap. The length of the CDR3 is 13 residues. The germline CDR1 and CDR2 sequences are MNHEY and SVGEGT.